The next 11 T cell receptor beta chains were all read from a single sample in a study of shared clonotypes between healthy human individuals. Libraries were prepared by immunoSEQ multiplex PCR; TCRdb keeps only in-frame clonotypes and omits some of them. Of more than 1 million clones listed, 70% to 80% are singletons. The sample comprised memory CD4+ T cells from PBMCs. As for subset: CD45RA-negative fraction. The receptors originated from a man younger than 30 in good health. Some clones in this sample may be carry-over from other donors' samples.

The CDR3 protein is CASSLLRLTDRYSNQPQHF. In nucleotides, the CDR3 is TGTGCCAGCAGTTTATTGAGACTGACAGATCGTTATAGCAATCAGCCCCAGCATTTT. The V and J genes are TRBV28 and TRBJ1-5; D perhaps matches TRBD1 (5 bases). Trimming stripped 1 base from V and 0 bases from J, with 19 bases between. The CDR3 has 19 residues. Germline CDR1 reads MDHEN; CDR2 reads SYDVKM.

The gene calls are TRBV30 and TRBJ2-1, with 12 bases aligning to TRBD2. The CDR3 loop spans 16 amino acids. In germline, CDR1 is GTSNPN, CDR2 SVGIG (reference sequence). V was pared by 0 bases and J by 8 bases, with 8 bases of the junction left unmatched. The CDR3 region has the DNA TGTGCCTGGAGTGTACCCCGGACTAGCGGGAAGTATGAGCAGTTCTTC. Its protein is CAWSVPRTSGKYEQFF.

The chain uses TRBV30 and TRBJ2-7, with D possibly TRBD2 on 5 matching bases. CDR1 is GTSNPN, CDR2 SVGIG, per germline (reference sequence). This CDR3 has 16 amino acids. V lost 0 bases and J 3 bases, leaving 18 bases between the germline ends. The DNA of the CDR3 is TGTGCCTGGAGTGTTTTATCGGAGGTAACCCACTACGAGCAGTACTTC. Encoded protein: CAWSVLSEVTHYEQYF.

V usage is TRBV5-1 and J usage is TRBJ2-1; 16 bases fit TRBD2. The germline gives CDR1 SGHRS, CDR2 YFSETQ. This CDR3 has 18 amino acids. J gave up 7 bases and V 4 bases, and 11 bases lay outside the gene matches. CDR3 region: CASSQGLAGGPGLNEQFF. Written as DNA, the CDR3 is TGCGCCAGCAGCCAGGGACTAGCGGGAGGGCCGGGGCTTAATGAGCAGTTCTTC.

For this clone: This specimen includes other DNA sequences encoding the same CDR3. The chain has TRBV6-1 and TRBJ2-3; maybe TRBD1 (6 bases). Per the germline V gene, CDR1 is MNHNS and CDR2 is SASEGT. V lost 4 bases, J lost 0 bases, and 11 bases lay in between. This CDR3 contains 15 residues. In DNA, the CDR3 is TGTGCCAGCAGTGCACAGGGAACTAGCACAGATACGCAGTATTTT. Its protein product is CASSAQGTSTDTQYF.

This chain links TRBV7-3 with TRBJ1-1; unclear D gene. CDR3 length: 13 residues. V gave up 4 bases and J gave up 1 base, with 7 bases separating them. Germline V CDR1 and CDR2: SGHTA, FQGTGA. CDR3: CASSSSKNTEAFF. As DNA, the CDR3 is TGTGCCAGCAGCTCCTCCAAGAACACTGAAGCTTTCTTT.

The gene calls are TRBV15 and TRBJ2-7; no reliable D call. Germline V lookup: CDR1 LNHNV, CDR2 YYDKDF (reference sequence). Between the trimmed V and J ends, which lost 0 bases and 3 bases, there was a span of 6 bases. The CDR3 consists of 13 residues. CDR3: CATSRETGYEQYF. CDR3 DNA: TGTGCCACCAGCAGAGAGACCGGCTACGAGCAGTACTTC.

The V gene is TRBV5-1, the J gene TRBJ1-6, with D possibly matching TRBD1 (6 bases). CDR1 and CDR2 from the germline V gene are SGHRS and YFSETQ. The ends were cut back, 4 bases at V and 6 bases at J, with 14 bases in the middle. The CDR3 runs 15 residues. CDR3 sequence reads: CASSPNGQSNSPLHF. DNA of the CDR3: TGCGCCAGCAGCCCTAACGGACAGAGTAATTCACCCCTCCACTTT.

V usage is TRBV4-3 and J usage is TRBJ2-1; tentative D call: TRBD2 (5 bases). The ends were cut back, 4 bases at V and 8 bases at J, with 12 bases in the middle. Germline V CDR1 and CDR2: LGHNA, YSLEER. CDR3 length: 13 amino acids. The CDR3 reads CASSLEGGDEQFF. CDR3 nucleotide sequence: TGCGCCAGCAGCCTAGAGGGTGGGGATGAGCAGTTCTTC.

This clone has only one observation. The chain couples TRBV4-2 to TRBJ1-5, with D tentatively TRBD1 (5 bases). Per germline, CDR1 LGHNA and CDR2 YNFKEQ. V was shortened by 0 bases and J by 5 bases, with 11 bases between the two germline ends. This CDR3 contains 15 residues. The CDR3 region is CASSQDWGRDQPQHF. CDR3 bases: TGTGCCAGCAGCCAAGATTGGGGGAGGGATCAGCCCCAGCATTTT.

The J gene is TRBJ2-1, the V gene TRBV7-9; no definite D call. The V end was cut by 5 bases, the J end by 0 bases, with 17 bases between. The germline V gene has CDR1 SEHNR and CDR2 FQNEAQ (reference sequence). The CDR3 is 17 amino acids. The CDR3 loop reads CASSGSYGGPSYNEQFF. The DNA for the CDR3 is TGTGCCAGCAGCGGAAGCTACGGCGGTCCCTCCTACAATGAGCAGTTCTTC.